This T cell receptor (beta chain) emerged from a study of a mutant IDH1 vaccine in newly diagnosed glioma (dated by TCRdb to the early 2020s). As for the study more broadly: Vaccination was initiated 4-6 weeks after radiotherapy alone, or concurrently with temozolomide cycles in the chemotherapy-containing groups. Of the roughly 33 treated patients, around 60% were male and about 40% were female, and a mean age of 40.4 years was recorded. Before enrollment, most patients had been given radiochemotherapy with temozolomide as standard therapy, while the rest had received either radiotherapy alone or temozolomide alone. The week-35 safety follow-up was designated visit V12, and the week-47 end of study was designated visit V13. Peripheral blood samples were drawn at six visits, namely V03 (baseline), V05, V07, V10, V12 and V13. For exploratory analyses, longitudinal TCRB deep sequencing was carried out in 25 treated patients wherever samples were available.

The sample's time point, from its label and the paper: week 35, safety follow-up. A 20-mer mutant IDH1 peptide at 300 micrograms in Montanide made up each vaccine dose, which was injected subcutaneously together with topical imiquimod. Patients received eight vaccinations in weeks 1, 3, 5, 7, 11, 15, 19 and 23, corresponding to visits V03 through V10. Donors had newly diagnosed WHO grade 3 or 4 IDH1-mutant astrocytomas with loss of nuclear ATRX. The samples were drawn from NOA16, a multicentre, single-arm, open-label phase I trial in Germany that tested a mutant IDH1 peptide vaccine in humans for the first time. The DNeasy Blood and Tissue Kit was used to extract genomic DNA from EDTA blood for TCRB sequencing. The CDR3 starts with the cysteine, ends with the phenylalanine, and has 15 residues. The kept DNA is CDR3 alone, 45 bases in frame from the first base. For this chain, trimming is 6 bases at the V end and 4 bases at the J end, and the number of junction bases without a gene match is 11. CDR1 and CDR2 are drawn from the germline V gene: KGHSH, LQKENI.

The library was produced with the immunoSEQ multiplex PCR assay. Rearranged TCR beta chain sequences were amplified using the hsTCRB Kit according to the manufacturer's protocol. An Illumina MiSeq was used to sequence the TCRB libraries. For the original study's pipeline: The kit vendor's proprietary platform handled demultiplexing, trimming and gene mapping. TCRdb carries this immuneACCESS record with in-frame sequences only. Its versions omit some clonotypes, under half of them owing to an unresolved V gene in the studies checked, with the rest unexplained. V and J calls and clone size are those listed in that table; D and trimming were worked out from the DNA. For this sample the table gives 60,000 or so clones, of which approximately 80% were detected only once. About 4.2% of the sample comes from the top ten. This clone appeared a single time. Its antigen is currently not known. Within one base of it there is no much larger clone, and no base qualities were kept.

Summary of the overall study and its limitations: Immune responses induced by the vaccine were seen in roughly 95% of patients across multiple MHC alleles. Changes in the top peripheral T cell clonotypes picked up by TCRB sequencing did not appear to be linked to pseudoprogression. Availability determined which PBMC samples were chosen for TCRB deep sequencing. According to the authors, sample limitations meant that analyses of patient blood samples could not be reproduced.

The receptor was isolated from a man aged 25 to 40 with glioma. Here the chain combines TRBV18 and TRBJ1-2, and 7 bases in between align with TRBD1. The material sequenced was PBMCs, taken from a glioma patient whose treatment included an IDH1 peptide vaccine. The CDR3 in this case is CASSAAGTELYGYTF. Here is the DNA: TGTGCCAGCTCGGCTGCCGGGACAGAGCTCTATGGCTACACCTTC.